The 30 T cell receptor beta chains below were found in one sample sequenced in a study of blood T cell repertoires in COVID-19. Sequenced by immunoSEQ multiplex PCR; TCRdb stores in-frame clones only, minus some. Of about 73,000 clones listed, 75% to 85% are singletons. Input material: peripheral blood. The receptor source for this set is a woman aged 55-75 years with acute or convalescent COVID-19.

In this sample, this clone turned up once. V usage is TRBV6-4 and J usage is TRBJ1-5; D is perhaps TRBD1 (5 bases). CDR3 size: 15 residues. V lost 10 bases to trimming and J lost 6 bases, with 22 bases between them. Germline-derived CDR1 and CDR2 are MRHNA and SNTAGT. The CDR3 nucleotides are TGTGCCATCACTCCCCGGGGAGGGGTAGGTCAGCCCCAGCATTTT. Translation: CAITPRGGVGQPQHF.

This chain connects TRBV7-9 to TRBJ1-3, with D perhaps matching TRBD1 (6 bases). V lost 0 bases and J 2 bases, leaving 11 bases between the germline ends. Looked up from germline, CDR1 is SEHNR and CDR2 is FQNEAQ (reference sequence). The CDR3 contains 16 residues. The CDR3 sequence is CASSLARTVAGNTIYF. Here the CDR3 DNA reads TGTGCCAGCAGCTTAGCGCGGACAGTCGCTGGAAACACCATATATTTT.

DNA for the CDR3: TGTGCCAGTCAGAATACGCCGACAGGGTCGTCGCCCCAGCATTTT. Translated: CASQNTPTGSSPQHF. This chain connects TRBV2 to TRBJ1-5; 7 nucleotides agree with TRBD1. V trimming: 9 bases; J trimming: 9 bases; junction bases outside the gene matches: 17. Per germline, CDR1 SNHLY and CDR2 FYNNEI. This CDR3 has 15 residues.

The rearrangement uses TRBV19 and TRBJ2-5; no clear D gene. CDR1 is LNHDA and CDR2 is SQIVND in the germline V gene (reference sequence). The V end was cut by 7 bases, the J end by 9 bases, with 21 bases between. The CDR3 sequence is 14 residues long. The CDR3 sequence is CASNHRLLNEPQYF. For the CDR3, the DNA is TGTGCCAGTAACCACCGCCTCCTAAATGAGCCCCAGTACTTC. Full variable domain (remainder filled in from reference TRBV19 and TRBJ2-5): DGGITQSPKYLFRKEGQNVTLSCEQNLNHDAMYWYRQDPGQGLRLIYYSQIVNDFQKGDIAEGYSVSREKKESFPLTVTSAQKNPTAFYLCASNHRLLNEPQYFGPGTRLLVL.

CDR3 in DNA: TGTGCCACCAGCACCTGGACAGGGCCCCAAGAGACCCAGTACTTC. Encoded protein: CATSTWTGPQETQYF. The chain couples TRBV15 to TRBJ2-5; 8 nucleotides align to TRBD1. The germline V gene has CDR1 LNHNV and CDR2 YYDKDF (reference sequence). The CDR3 runs to 15 residues. Unmatched junction bases numbered 5, after V lost 4 bases and J lost 1 base.

This clone was counted between two and nine times. J is TRBJ1-5 and V is TRBV19; possible D gene TRBD1, 5 bases. Trimming took off 0 bases at V and 5 bases at J, with 11 bases between the two ends. Germline assignment: CDR1 LNHDA and CDR2 SQIVND (reference sequence). This CDR3 is built from 15 residues. CDR3 in amino acids: CASSIESGAHQPQHF. In DNA form, the CDR3 reads TGTGCCAGTAGTATAGAAAGCGGGGCCCATCAGCCCCAGCATTTT.

V and J are TRBV2 and TRBJ2-3, with 8 nucleotides matching TRBD2. The CDR3 is made up of 13 amino acids. The ends lost 6 bases at V and 8 bases at J; junction bases unmatched: 7. Germline V CDR1 and CDR2: SNHLY, FYNNEI. The CDR3 DNA reads as TGTGCCAGCAGCACGGGGGGGCCGGTTACGCAGTATTTT. This sequence encodes CASSTGGPVTQYF.

The J gene is TRBJ1-1, the V gene TRBV7-3; 8 bases fit TRBD1. The CDR3 length is 14 residues. CDR1 is SGHTA, CDR2 FQGTGA, per germline. The ends lost 5 bases at V and 5 bases at J; junction bases unmatched: 7. Here the CDR3 DNA reads TGTGCCAGCAGCGCCATACAGGGGGTGACTGAAGCTTTCTTT. Translated, it gives CASSAIQGVTEAFF.

J is TRBJ1-1 and V is TRBV18; a weak D match, TRBD1 (5 bases). Trimming stripped 5 bases from V and 5 bases from J, with 15 bases between. CDR3 length: 14 amino acids. The V gene's germline CDR1 is KGHSH and CDR2 LQKENI. In DNA, the CDR3 is TGTGCCAGCTCATCAGGGCAGGGTCGGACTGAAGCTTTCTTT. Its protein is CASSSGQGRTEAFF.

This chain links TRBV19 with TRBJ1-2, with 11 bases matching TRBD1. The CDR3 covers 15 residues. Germline-derived CDR1 and CDR2 are LNHDA and SQIVND (reference sequence). The V gene end was trimmed by 7 bases and the J gene end by 4 bases; junction bases not matched to a gene: 8. This chain's CDR3 is CASTLGQGAGYGYTF. The CDR3 nucleotides read TGTGCCAGTACCCTAGGACAGGGGGCAGGCTATGGCTACACCTTC.

The J gene is TRBJ2-2, the V gene TRBV19; perhaps TRBD2 as D (5 bases). V lost 8 bases and J lost 0, with 13 bases in between. The CDR3 loop spans 15 amino acids. Germline V lookup: CDR1 LNHDA, CDR2 SQIVND (reference sequence). This CDR3 reads CASQGRRTNTGELFF. The DNA of the CDR3 is TGTGCCAGTCAAGGGAGACGGACGAACACCGGGGAGCTGTTTTTT. The entire variable domain, with the rest obtained from reference TRBV19 and TRBJ2-2, is as follows: DGGITQSPKYLFRKEGQNVTLSCEQNLNHDAMYWYRQDPGQGLRLIYYSQIVNDFQKGDIAEGYSVSREKKESFPLTVTSAQKNPTAFYLCASQGRRTNTGELFFGEGSRLTVL.

The chain is built from TRBV5-1 and TRBJ1-3, with no clear D. Deletions cut 1 base from V and 4 bases from J, with 12 bases between. This CDR3 is 15 amino acids long. Germline lookup yields CDR1 SGHRS and CDR2 YFSETQ. CDR3 region: CASSLSRDSGNTIYF. The CDR3 coding sequence is TGCGCCAGCAGCTTGTCGAGGGATTCAGGAAACACCATATATTTT.

This clone was observed once. V gene TRBV3-1 (or the pseudogene TRBV3-2) combines with J gene TRBJ1-2; 10 bases match TRBD1. This CDR3 has 16 amino acids. V trimming: 1 base; J trimming: 7 bases; junction bases outside the gene matches: 9. Germline values: CDR1 LGHDT, CDR2 YNNKEL (reference sequence). The CDR3 nucleotides read TGTGCCAGCAGCCAAGGTTGGGGACAGGGGATCGGTGGCTACACCTTC. Its protein is CASSQGWGQGIGGYTF.

The V and J genes are TRBV19 and TRBJ2-1, with 7 bases lining up with TRBD1. CDR3 size: 15 residues. Germline assignment: CDR1 LNHDA and CDR2 SQIVND (reference sequence). V lost 4 bases and J lost 2; bases outside the gene matches: 5. CDR3 nucleotides: TGTGCCAGTAGTAATAAACAGGGGCCCTACAATGAGCAGTTCTTC. Protein: CASSNKQGPYNEQFF.

V and J are TRBV19 and TRBJ1-2; unclear D gene. In germline, CDR1 is LNHDA, CDR2 SQIVND (reference sequence). The CDR3 runs to 13 residues. The germline V and J ends were trimmed by 6 bases and 6 bases, with 14 bases remaining between them. Here the CDR3 reads CASRDSQKNGYTF. The CDR3 DNA is TGTGCCAGTAGGGACTCTCAGAAGAATGGCTACACCTTC.

The V and J genes are TRBV13 and TRBJ1-1, with TRBD1 matching 7 bases. The length of the CDR3 is 14 residues. Unmatched junction bases numbered 8, after V lost 5 bases and J lost 5 bases. CDR1 is PRHDT, CDR2 FYEKMQ, per germline (reference sequence). The CDR3: CASSPRQGRTEAFF. CDR3 bases: TGTGCCAGCAGCCCACGACAGGGCCGGACTGAAGCTTTCTTT.

The rearrangement links TRBV28 to TRBJ2-7; a weak D match, TRBD2 (7 bases). Trimming pared 4 bases from V and 4 bases from J, leaving 17 bases between. This CDR3 contains 15 residues. The germline V gene encodes CDR1 MDHEN and CDR2 SYDVKM. CDR3 nucleotides: TGTGCCAGCAGTTCGGGGTTGGGGGGGCGATACGAGCAGTACTTC. This encodes CASSSGLGGRYEQYF. Filled out from reference TRBV28 and TRBJ2-7, the complete variable domain reads DVKVTQSSRYLVKRTGEKVFLECVQDMDHENMFWYRQDPGLGLRLIYFSYDVKMKEKGDIPEGYSVSREKKERFSLILESASTNQTSMYLCASSSGLGGRYEQYFGPGTRLTVT.

This chain joins TRBV27 and TRBJ1-1; a possible D gene is TRBD1 (6 bases). V was clipped by 5 bases and J by 7 bases, with 23 bases between them. Germline loops: CDR1 MNHEY, CDR2 SMNVEV (reference sequence). The CDR3 consists of 16 residues. The CDR3 DNA reads as TGTGCCAGCAGTCCTGGACAGTTTTCGGCCTCCTTTGAAGCTTTCTTT. Translating gives CASSPGQFSASFEAFF.

This chain connects TRBV6-1 to TRBJ2-6, with D possibly matching TRBD1 (6 bases). V was shortened by 4 bases and J by 0 bases, with 19 bases between the two germline ends. The CDR3 length is 19 residues. CDR1 and CDR2 (germline): MNHNS, SASEGT. This CDR3 is CASSGPPRQVHSGANVLTF. CDR3 nucleotide sequence: TGTGCCAGCAGTGGACCCCCGAGACAGGTTCACTCTGGGGCCAACGTCCTGACTTTC.

The gene calls are TRBV6-5 and TRBJ1-5, with 8 positions matching TRBD1. J was trimmed by 7 bases and V by 5 bases; bases with no gene match: 10. The V gene's germline CDR1 is MNHEY and CDR2 SVGAGI. This CDR3 comprises 15 residues. CDR3 region: CASSPQTGVGQPQHF. The CDR3 nucleotides read TGTGCCAGCAGTCCCCAGACAGGGGTAGGCCAGCCCCAGCATTTT.

The V gene is TRBV20-1, the J gene TRBJ1-5; 8 nucleotides line up with TRBD1. V shed 3 bases, J shed 7 bases, and the junction held 11 bases outside the gene matches. The CDR3 runs 15 residues. Germline V gene data show CDR1 as DFQATT and CDR2 as SNEGSKA (reference sequence). CDR3 sequence: CSASTMSGGQQPQHF. The CDR3 region has the DNA TGCAGTGCTAGTACTATGTCAGGGGGCCAACAGCCCCAGCATTTT.

This chain joins TRBV7-9 and TRBJ1-3, with a possible D match to TRBD1 (6 bases). Trimming stripped 0 bases from V and 8 bases from J, with 11 bases between. CDR1 and CDR2 (germline): SEHNR, FQNEAQ (reference sequence). The CDR3 has 14 amino acids. CDR3 protein: CASSLAQGRDTIYF. The CDR3 nucleotides read TGTGCCAGCAGCTTAGCCCAGGGGCGGGACACCATATATTTT. The whole variable domain, remainder taken from reference TRBV7-9 and TRBJ1-3, is DTGVSQNPRHKITKRGQNVTFRCDPISEHNRLYWYRQTLGQGPEFLTYFQNEAQLEKSRLLSDRFSAERPKGSFSTLEIQRTEQGDSAMYLCASSLAQGRDTIYFGEGSWLTVV.

The chain uses TRBV5-1 and TRBJ1-2, with 8 bases lining up with TRBD1. J lost 7 bases, V lost 0 bases, and 11 bases had no gene match. Germline V gene data show CDR1 as SGHRS and CDR2 as YFSETQ. This CDR3 has 16 amino acids. This CDR3 reads CASSLARGQVISGYTF. For the CDR3, the DNA is TGCGCCAGCAGCTTGGCCCGGGGACAGGTAATATCTGGCTACACCTTC. Full variable domain (rest looked up from reference TRBV5-1 and TRBJ1-2): KAGVTQTPRYLIKTRGQQVTLSCSPISGHRSVSWYQQTPGQGLQFLFEYFSETQRNKGNFPGRFSGRQFSNSRSEMNVSTLELGDSALYLCASSLARGQVISGYTFGSGTRLTVV.

The chain employs TRBV15 and TRBJ1-2; D is undetermined. The CDR3 extends over 14 amino acids. Trimming shortened V by 0 bases and J by 7 bases, and 12 bases separated the two germline ends. Germline CDR1 reads LNHNV; CDR2 reads YYDKDF (reference sequence). The CDR3 region has the DNA TGTGCCACCAGCAGAGATAAATCCTCTTCTGGCTACACCTTC. Its protein is CATSRDKSSSGYTF.

The rearrangement uses TRBV10-3 and TRBJ1-1; no firm D call. Between the trimmed V and J ends, which lost 3 bases and 1 base, there was a span of 9 bases. In germline, CDR1 is ENHRY, CDR2 SYGVKD. This CDR3 spans 14 amino acids. CDR3 nucleotides: TGTGCCATCAGTGACGAGGGAAGGAACACTGAAGCTTTCTTT. It is translated as CAISDEGRNTEAFF.

V and J are TRBV9 and TRBJ2-7, with 7 nucleotides matching TRBD1. J lost 0 bases, V lost 7 bases, and 10 bases had no gene match. Germline CDR1 is SGDLS and CDR2 is YYNGEE. This CDR3 contains 15 residues. The CDR3 is CASAVGTVNSYEQYF. CDR3 in DNA: TGTGCCAGCGCCGTCGGGACAGTCAACTCCTACGAGCAGTACTTC. Full variable domain (missing parts from reference TRBV9 and TRBJ2-7): DSGVTQTPKHLITATGQRVTLRCSPRSGDLSVYWYQQSLDQGLQFLIQYYNGEERAKGNILERFSAQQFPDLHSELNLSSLELGDSALYFCASAVGTVNSYEQYFGPGTRLTVT.

This rearrangement joins TRBV24-1 to TRBJ2-7; the D gene is possibly TRBD1 (5 bases). The CDR3 runs to 14 residues. The ends were cut back, 1 base at V and 5 bases at J, with 11 bases in the middle. Germline V gives CDR1 KGHDR, CDR2 SFDVKD. In nucleotides, the CDR3 is TGTGCCACCAGTGATTTTAGGGCAGGGAACGAGCAGTACTTC. Protein: CATSDFRAGNEQYF.

The chain employs TRBV6-1 and TRBJ1-1; the D is unclear. Trimming took off 3 bases at V and 5 bases at J, with 10 bases between the two ends. Germline lookup yields CDR1 MNHNS and CDR2 SASEGT. The CDR3 contains 13 residues. In DNA form, the CDR3 reads TGTGCCAGCAGTGAGTATAGGAGAACTGAAGCTTTCTTT. Translation: CASSEYRRTEAFF.

The chain carries TRBV19 and TRBJ1-2; perhaps TRBD1 as D (6 bases). Looked up from germline, CDR1 is LNHDA and CDR2 is SQIVND (reference sequence). Trimming stripped 2 bases from V and 3 bases from J, with 19 bases between. The CDR3 is 17 residues long. The CDR3 reads CASSIPLGGGDDYGYTF. CDR3 bases: TGTGCCAGTAGTATACCTTTGGGCGGGGGCGATGACTATGGCTACACCTTC.

The genes are TRBV18 and TRBJ1-1; possible D gene TRBD1, 5 bases. The germline CDR1 and CDR2 sequences are KGHSH and LQKENI. The CDR3 spans 13 residues. The V gene lost 6 bases and the J gene lost 5 bases, with 13 bases spanning the gap. The CDR3 region has the DNA TGTGCCAGCTCTCGGGGGAGAGGAACTGAAGCTTTCTTT. Residues: CASSRGRGTEAFF.